This T cell receptor beta chain was captured by sequencing in a study of beta chain features in type 1 diabetes. Every bit of the isolated RNA underwent reverse transcription, so sequencing read expressed TCRB transcripts. Sequencing was performed with immunoSEQ multiplex PCR; in TCRdb, only in-frame clones are kept and a portion is missing. This sample has roughly 700,000 clones; over 10% occur once, and the top ten carry 0.022%. Findings and caveats of the study: For Type 1 diabetes patients, all four CD4+ subsets carried TCRB CDR3s that were moderately but significantly shorter.

This clone was found a few times. The antigen is not known. Trimming left V 1 base short and J 1 base short, with 6 bases between. This CDR3 contains 14 residues. Germline V gene data show CDR1 as SGHTA and CDR2 as FQGNSA. The rearrangement joins TRBV7-2 to TRBJ2-3; D ambiguous. This clonotype was sampled from a man aged 18 to 35 with type 1 diabetes. Sequencing input: naive CD4+ T cells from blood. The CDR3 spells CASSLEWGTDTQYF. The CDR3 DNA is TGTGCCAGCAGCTTAGAATGGGGCACAGATACGCAGTATTTT.